A selection of T cell receptor beta chains follows, all from one sample in a study of T-cell reconstitution after alpha-beta-depleted transplantation in children. TCRdb re-derived calls from the PCR reads in MiXCR, one entry per CDR3 protein. The table has hundreds of thousands of distinct CDR3 sequences, about an eighth seen once. Sequenced material: PBMCs, taken before TCRalphabeta/CD19-depleted stem cell transplant. The receptor set was obtained from a girl aged 2 to 9 with congenital amegakaryocytic thrombocytopenia, due to receive a stem cell transplant. Both conserved end residues are part of each CDR3. The order of the fields is V gene, D gene, J gene, clone size, CDR3 protein, CDR3 DNA. The D gene is left open where the match is weak. Clone size is shown for a subset of rows, as once, few, many or a class of expanded clone.

TRBV5-6	NA	TRBJ2-7	many	CASSLVQGTYEQYF	TGTGCCAGCAGCTTGGTTCAGGGAACCTACGAGCAGTACTTC
TRBV9	NA	TRBJ1-1	many	CASSVERGSNGMIPEAFF	TGTGCCAGCAGCGTAGAGAGAGGGTCAAATGGCATGATCCCTGAAGCTTTCTTT
TRBV10-3	NA	TRBJ2-1	NA	CAISPLRVEFSYNEQFF	TGTGCCATCAGCCCGCTTAGAGTGGAGTTCTCTTACAATGAGCAGTTCTTC
TRBV2	NA	TRBJ2-2	many	CASSLTRVTDTGELFF	TGTGCCAGCAGTTTAACTAGGGTTACTGACACCGGGGAGCTGTTTTTT
TRBV12-5	NA	TRBJ2-7	many	CASGLFGRPYEQYF	TGTGCTAGTGGTTTGTTCGGGAGACCCTACGAGCAGTACTTC
TRBV29-1	NA	TRBJ1-1	few	CSVEVNFKGREAFF	TGCAGCGTTGAAGTGAACTTTAAGGGGCGTGAAGCTTTCTTT
TRBV4-1	NA	TRBJ2-7	many	CASSTRDSSYDEQYF	TGCGCCAGCAGCACCCGGGACTCCTCATATGACGAGCAGTACTTC
TRBV5-5	NA	TRBJ2-2	NA	CASRLPSQPNTGELFF	TGTGCCAGCAGACTCCCCTCCCAGCCGAACACCGGGGAGCTGTTTTTT
TRBV27	TRBD2	TRBJ2-1	many	CASSFLLPGGIASNEQFF	TGTGCCAGCAGTTTCTTGCTCCCGGGAGGAATTGCGTCGAATGAGCAGTTCTTC
TRBV14	NA	TRBJ2-1	many	CASSQDAGQLRHEQFF	TGTGCCAGCAGCCAAGATGCGGGACAGCTAAGGCATGAGCAGTTCTTC
TRBV20-1	NA	TRBJ2-1	many	CSAREVTGKDEQFF	TGCAGTGCTAGAGAAGTAACAGGGAAAGATGAGCAGTTCTTC
TRBV5-1	NA	TRBJ2-1	few	CASRTPGGGPEFF	TGCGCCAGCAGGACCCCCGGAGGCGGCCCGGAGTTCTTC
TRBV20-1	TRBD1	TRBJ1-4	few	CSARADRVGDEKLFF	TGCAGTGCTAGAGCAGACAGGGTAGGGGACGAAAAACTGTTTTTT
TRBV12-3/TRBV12-4	TRBD2	TRBJ2-1	many	CASSRLAGDNEQFF	TGCGCCAGCAGCCGACTAGCGGGAGACAATGAGCAGTTCTTC
TRBV4-1	TRBD2	TRBJ2-7	many	CASSAGVRPSGVPYEQYF	TGCGCCAGCAGCGCAGGGGTTAGGCCTAGCGGGGTCCCCTACGAGCAGTACTTC
TRBV4-2	TRBD2	TRBJ2-5	NA	CASSPSAGGMGETQYF	TGTGCCAGCAGCCCATCAGCGGGAGGGATGGGGGAGACCCAGTACTTC
TRBV20-1	NA	TRBJ1-2	many	CSATRDGYTF	TGCAGTGCTACGAGAGATGGCTACACCTTC
TRBV7-2	NA	TRBJ2-2	many	CASSLDNLPGELFF	TGTGCCAGCAGCTTGGATAATCTGCCCGGGGAGCTGTTTTTT
TRBV28	NA	TRBJ2-4	many	CATSQAKNIQYF	TGTGCCACCTCCCAAGCCAAAAACATTCAGTACTTC
TRBV5-1	TRBD2	TRBJ2-5	few	CASRTTGGETQYF	TGCGCCAGCAGAACTACGGGAGGAGAGACCCAGTACTTC
TRBV29-1	TRBD2	TRBJ2-1	NA	CSVDLLAGEGNEQFF	TGCAGCGTTGACTTACTAGCGGGAGAGGGAAATGAGCAGTTCTTC
TRBV9	TRBD2	TRBJ2-2	many	CASSVAWGLATGELFF	TGTGCCAGCAGCGTAGCTTGGGGACTAGCTACCGGGGAGCTGTTTTTT
TRBV6-5	NA	TRBJ1-4	many	CASSSGVKVIKLFF	TGTGCCAGCAGTTCCGGGGTCAAGGTTATAAAACTGTTTTTT
TRBV5-1	TRBD2	TRBJ2-3	many	CASSLVAGVTDTQYF	TGTGCCAGCAGTTTAGTAGCGGGAGTCACAGATACGCAGTATTTT
TRBV4-1	NA	TRBJ2-7	few	CASSQELQGEQYF	TGCGCCAGCAGCCAAGAACTACAGGGCGAGCAGTACTTC
TRBV5-1	NA	TRBJ1-1	many	CASNSRDGNMNTEAFF	TGCGCCAGCAATAGCCGGGACGGAAACATGAACACTGAAGCTTTCTTT
TRBV7-7	TRBD2	TRBJ2-5	many	CASSSGLAGDTSQETQYF	TGTGCCAGCAGCTCCGGACTAGCGGGAGATACATCCCAAGAGACCCAGTACTTC
TRBV20-1	NA	TRBJ1-1	many	CSAAGRVTEAFF	TGCAGTGCTGCGGGAAGGGTGACTGAAGCTTTCTTT
TRBV7-2	TRBD2	TRBJ2-1	few	CASSLSGGRAGEQFF	TGTGCCAGCAGCTTATCCGGCGGGAGGGCCGGTGAGCAGTTCTTC
TRBV2	NA	TRBJ1-5	many	CASSEKGITAGSNQPQHF	TGTGCCAGCAGTGAAAAGGGAATTACAGCGGGTAGCAATCAGCCCCAGCATTTT
TRBV5-5	NA	TRBJ2-3	few	CASSLGIRGYTDTQYF	TGTGCCAGCAGCTTGGGAATCCGGGGGTACACAGATACGCAGTATTTT
TRBV5-1	TRBD1	TRBJ1-1	few	CASSLGQGEIMNTEAFF	TGCGCCAGCAGCTTGGGGCAGGGGGAGATCATGAACACTGAAGCTTTCTTT
TRBV20-1	TRBD2	TRBJ2-1	many	CSASSGEVPYNEQFF	TGCAGTGCTTCCAGCGGGGAGGTCCCCTACAATGAGCAGTTCTTC
TRBV20-1	TRBD2	TRBJ2-5	many	CSAPNSGTSGETQYF	TGCAGTGCTCCGAATTCTGGGACTAGCGGGGAGACCCAGTACTTC
TRBV20-1	NA	TRBJ1-5	NA	CSPGPPKLWSDNQPQHF	TGCAGTCCCGGGCCCCCGAAGTTGTGGAGCGACAATCAGCCCCAGCATTTT
TRBV5-1	NA	TRBJ2-2	NA	CASSLAGSPNAGELFF	TGCGCCAGCAGCTTGGCCGGGTCGCCGAACGCCGGGGAGCTGTTTTTT
TRBV7-9	NA	TRBJ2-5	few	CASTRFTQSKETQYF	TGTGCCAGCACTCGATTTACGCAATCCAAAGAGACCCAGTACTTC
TRBV4-2	TRBD1	TRBJ1-5	NA	CASSQEGTGYQPQHF	TGTGCCAGCAGCCAGGAAGGGACAGGGTATCAGCCCCAGCATTTT
TRBV20-1	NA	TRBJ1-4	few	CSAVQGVNEKLFF	TGCAGTGCTGTACAGGGAGTTAATGAAAAACTGTTTTTT
TRBV7-9	NA	TRBJ2-2	NA	CASSSLGWTGELFF	TGTGCCAGCAGCTCGCTTGGGTGGACCGGGGAGCTGTTTTTT
TRBV2	NA	TRBJ1-2	NA	CASKRRRGDNGYTF	TGTGCCAGCAAACGGCGCAGGGGTGACAATGGCTACACCTTC
TRBV18	NA	TRBJ2-7	few	CASSPRNWAHEQYF	TGTGCCAGCTCACCACGGAATTGGGCCCACGAGCAGTACTTC
TRBV29-1	NA	TRBJ2-1	few	CIVARYNEQFF	TGCATCGTAGCGAGATACAATGAGCAGTTCTTC